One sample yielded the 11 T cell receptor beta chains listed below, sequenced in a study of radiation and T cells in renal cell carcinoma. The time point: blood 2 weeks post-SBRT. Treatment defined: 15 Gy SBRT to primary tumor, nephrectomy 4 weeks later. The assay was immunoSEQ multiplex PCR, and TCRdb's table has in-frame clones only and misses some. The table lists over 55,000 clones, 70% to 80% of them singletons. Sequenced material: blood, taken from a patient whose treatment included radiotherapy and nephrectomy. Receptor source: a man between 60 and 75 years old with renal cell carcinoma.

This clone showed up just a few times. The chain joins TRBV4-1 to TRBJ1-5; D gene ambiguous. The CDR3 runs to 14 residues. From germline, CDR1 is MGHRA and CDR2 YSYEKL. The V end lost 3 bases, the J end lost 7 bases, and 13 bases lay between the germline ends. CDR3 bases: TGCGCCAGCAGCCACGGGCCCAGAAACCAGCCCCAGCATTTT. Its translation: CASSHGPRNQPQHF.

CDR3 DNA: TGTGCCAGCTCACCCCCGGGACTAGCGGACACCGGGGAGCTGTTTTTT. Translating gives CASSPPGLADTGELFF. This chain connects TRBV18 to TRBJ2-2; 11 nucleotides line up with TRBD2. Germline V gene sequence: CDR1 KGHSH, CDR2 LQKENI. V was clipped by 3 bases and J by 3 bases; unmatched bases: 3. This CDR3 has 16 amino acids.

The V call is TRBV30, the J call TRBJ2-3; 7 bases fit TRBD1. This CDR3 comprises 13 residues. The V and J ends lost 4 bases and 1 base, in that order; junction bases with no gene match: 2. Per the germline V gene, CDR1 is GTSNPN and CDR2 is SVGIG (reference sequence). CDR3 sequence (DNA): TGTGCCTGGACTACAGGGGGCACAGATACGCAGTATTTT. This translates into CAWTTGGTDTQYF.

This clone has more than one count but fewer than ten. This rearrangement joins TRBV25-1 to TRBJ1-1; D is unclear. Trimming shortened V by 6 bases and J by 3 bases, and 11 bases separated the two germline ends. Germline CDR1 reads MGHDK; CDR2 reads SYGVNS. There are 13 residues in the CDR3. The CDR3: CASRPAGDTEAFF. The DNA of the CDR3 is TGTGCCAGCAGACCCGCTGGGGACACTGAAGCTTTCTTT.

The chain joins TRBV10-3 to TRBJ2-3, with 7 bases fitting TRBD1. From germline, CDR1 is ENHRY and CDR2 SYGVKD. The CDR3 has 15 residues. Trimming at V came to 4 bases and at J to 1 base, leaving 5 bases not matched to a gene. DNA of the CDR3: TGTGCCATCAGTGTAAGAACAGGGGGCACAGATACGCAGTATTTT. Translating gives CAISVRTGGTDTQYF.

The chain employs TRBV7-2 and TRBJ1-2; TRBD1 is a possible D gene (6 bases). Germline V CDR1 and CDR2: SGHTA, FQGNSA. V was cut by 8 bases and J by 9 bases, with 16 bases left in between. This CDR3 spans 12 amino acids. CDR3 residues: CASRLSRGSYTF. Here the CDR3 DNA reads TGTGCCAGCCGTCTCAGCAGGGGAAGCTACACCTTC.

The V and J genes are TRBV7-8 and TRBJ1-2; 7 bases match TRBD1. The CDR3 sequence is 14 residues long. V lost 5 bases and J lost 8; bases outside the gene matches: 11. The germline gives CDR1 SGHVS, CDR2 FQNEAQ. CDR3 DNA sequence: TGTGCCAGCAGCCGGAACGAGGGGGCGAGGGGCTACACCTTC. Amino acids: CASSRNEGARGYTF.

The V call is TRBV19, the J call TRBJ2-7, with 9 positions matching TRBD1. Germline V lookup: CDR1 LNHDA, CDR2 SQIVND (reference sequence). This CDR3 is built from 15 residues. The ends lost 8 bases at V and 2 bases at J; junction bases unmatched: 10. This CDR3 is CASEGPGQGTYEQYF. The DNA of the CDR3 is TGTGCCAGTGAAGGACCGGGACAGGGTACCTACGAGCAGTACTTC.

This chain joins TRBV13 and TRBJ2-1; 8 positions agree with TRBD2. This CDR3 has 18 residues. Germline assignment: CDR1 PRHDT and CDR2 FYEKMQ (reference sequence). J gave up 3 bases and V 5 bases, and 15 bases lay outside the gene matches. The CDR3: CASSRRHPGLEHYNEQFF. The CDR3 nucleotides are TGTGCCAGCAGCAGACGCCACCCGGGACTAGAACACTACAATGAGCAGTTCTTC. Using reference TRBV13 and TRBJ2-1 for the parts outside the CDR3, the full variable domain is AAGVIQSPRHLIKEKRETATLKCYPIPRHDTVYWYQQGPGQDPQFLISFYEKMQSDKGSIPDRFSAQQFSDYHSELNMSSLELGDSALYFCASSRRHPGLEHYNEQFFGPGTRLTVL.

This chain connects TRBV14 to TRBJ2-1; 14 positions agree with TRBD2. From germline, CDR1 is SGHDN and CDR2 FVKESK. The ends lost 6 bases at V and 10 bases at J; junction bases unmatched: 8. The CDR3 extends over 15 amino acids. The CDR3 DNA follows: TGTGCCAGCAGTCGTGGACTAGCGGGAGGTCTGGAGCAGTTCTTC. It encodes CASSRGLAGGLEQFF.

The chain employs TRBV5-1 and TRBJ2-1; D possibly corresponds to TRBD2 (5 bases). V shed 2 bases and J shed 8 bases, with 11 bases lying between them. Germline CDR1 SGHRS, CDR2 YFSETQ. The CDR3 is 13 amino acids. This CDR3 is CASSLKREDEQFF. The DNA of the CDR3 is TGCGCCAGCAGCTTAAAGAGGGAAGATGAGCAGTTCTTC.